A selection of T cell receptor beta chains follows, all from one sample in a study of read filtering for tumor transcriptome and immune sequencing. TCRdb itself ran the reads through MiXCR, one entry per CDR3 protein. The sample includes about 130,000 distinct CDR3 sequences, roughly 13% of them seen just once. The sequenced sample was a population of CD138-negative cells sorted from bone marrow. All receptors come from a donor aged 40 or older with multiple myeloma. Both conserved end residues are part of each CDR3. Each record gives: J gene, V gene, D gene, clone size, CDR3 protein, CDR3 DNA. The D gene is left open where the match is weak. Where a row states a size, it is once, few, many or the class of an expanded clone; other rows omit it.

j_gene: TRBJ2-5
v_gene: TRBV5-1
d_gene: -
abundance: many
CDR3aa: CASSLGQYQETQYF
CDR3nt: TGCGCCAGCAGCTTGGGACAGTACCAAGAGACCCAGTACTTC

j_gene: TRBJ1-1
v_gene: TRBV20-1
d_gene: -
abundance: many
CDR3aa: CSAPTRQAGEAEAFF
CDR3nt: TGCAGTGCCCCGACGCGCCAGGCGGGAGAGGCTGAAGCTTTCTTT

j_gene: TRBJ2-1
v_gene: TRBV5-6
d_gene: TRBD1
abundance: many
CDR3aa: CASSPLRDRGPSSYNEQFF
CDR3nt: TGTGCCAGCAGCCCACTCCGGGACAGGGGGCCTAGCTCCTACAATGAGCAGTTCTTC

j_gene: TRBJ1-5
v_gene: TRBV20-1
d_gene: -
abundance: many
CDR3aa: CSARPETRNQPQHF
CDR3nt: TGCAGTGCTAGACCCGAGACCCGCAATCAGCCCCAGCATTTT

j_gene: TRBJ2-5
v_gene: TRBV20-1
d_gene: TRBD2
abundance: many
CDR3aa: CSATLPGLVAGETQYF
CDR3nt: TGCAGTGCTACTCTCCCGGGACTAGTAGCGGGGGAGACCCAGTACTTC

j_gene: TRBJ2-7
v_gene: TRBV5-1
d_gene: -
abundance: many
CDR3aa: CASSLSAGAGYEQYF
CDR3nt: TGCGCCAGCAGCTTGTCGGCAGGGGCGGGCTACGAGCAGTACTTC

j_gene: TRBJ1-5
v_gene: TRBV20-1
d_gene: -
abundance: -
CDR3aa: CSVAGHNNQPQHF
CDR3nt: TGCAGTGTAGCGGGACACAATAATCAGCCCCAGCATTTT

j_gene: TRBJ2-7
v_gene: TRBV9
d_gene: -
abundance: many
CDR3aa: CASSVGGSSQYEQYF
CDR3nt: TGTGCCAGCAGCGTAGGGGGGAGCTCACAGTACGAGCAGTACTTC

j_gene: TRBJ2-2
v_gene: TRBV19
d_gene: -
abundance: -
CDR3aa: CASRIQNTGELFF
CDR3nt: TGTGCCAGTAGGATACAGAACACCGGGGAGCTGTTTTTT

j_gene: TRBJ2-6
v_gene: TRBV5-4
d_gene: -
abundance: many
CDR3aa: CASSSDPGANVLTF
CDR3nt: TGTGCCAGCAGCTCCGACCCCGGGGCCAACGTCCTGACTTTC

j_gene: TRBJ2-2
v_gene: TRBV6-1
d_gene: -
abundance: -
CDR3aa: CASSEDLLWDIGELFF
CDR3nt: TGTGCCAGCAGTGAAGACCTGCTTTGGGACATCGGGGAGCTGTTTTTT

j_gene: TRBJ2-3
v_gene: TRBV5-5
d_gene: TRBD2
abundance: few
CDR3aa: CASSSKSWTSINTDTQYF
CDR3nt: TGTGCCAGCAGCTCCAAGAGTTGGACTAGCATCAACACAGATACGCAGTATTTT

j_gene: TRBJ2-7
v_gene: TRBV20-1
d_gene: -
abundance: many
CDR3aa: CSARAVRPYEQYF
CDR3nt: TGCAGTGCTAGAGCTGTCAGGCCCTACGAGCAGTACTTC

j_gene: TRBJ2-4
v_gene: TRBV29-1
d_gene: -
abundance: many
CDR3aa: CSVEEWSGSHLKNIQYF
CDR3nt: TGCAGCGTTGAAGAGTGGTCTGGGAGCCACCTAAAAAACATTCAGTACTTC

j_gene: TRBJ1-1
v_gene: TRBV29-1
d_gene: TRBD1
abundance: -
CDR3aa: CSASRRTGGNGVAFF
CDR3nt: TGCAGCGCTTCGCGACGGACAGGGGGCAATGGGGTGGCTTTCTTT

j_gene: TRBJ2-7
v_gene: TRBV10-3
d_gene: -
abundance: many
CDR3aa: CAISEGTSSIGGYEQYF
CDR3nt: TGTGCCATCAGTGAAGGGACCTCCTCGATAGGCGGCTACGAGCAGTACTTC

j_gene: TRBJ2-6
v_gene: TRBV6-6
d_gene: -
abundance: many
CDR3aa: CASSIQWGANVLTF
CDR3nt: TGTGCCAGCAGTATCCAGTGGGGGGCCAACGTCCTGACTTTC

j_gene: TRBJ2-3
v_gene: TRBV7-9
d_gene: -
abundance: few
CDR3aa: CASGLGDSTDTQYF
CDR3nt: TGTGCCAGCGGCTTAGGGGACAGCACAGATACGCAGTATTTT